This T cell receptor (beta chain) is drawn from a study of T cell responses to AZD1222 COVID-19 vaccine. Whole-study context: Samples with a second dose at about 4 or about 12 weeks were pooled together. Study-level results: Donors, mostly white British, included more females; clonal diversity was possibly underestimated. Sampling captured repertoires only after the peak T cell response.

Remarks on this clone: Antigen specificity is unknown.

The V end was cut by 4 bases, the J end by 2 bases, with 15 bases between. The CDR3 covers 17 residues. Germline V lookup: CDR1 MGHRA, CDR2 YSYEKL. TCRdb's table, derived via immunoSEQ multiplex PCR, lists solely in-frame clones and lacks some. The sample gives 200,000 or so clones, roughly 93% of which show up once; 7% to 9.5% is in the top ten. The sample here was peripheral blood, taken on day 0 of AZD1222 vaccination. The sequence was obtained from an adult in good health. The rearrangement links TRBV4-1 to TRBJ1-6, with D tentatively TRBD1 (6 bases). CDR3 DNA: TGCGCCAGCAGCCCCCTGAGGGGGGAGACCTATAATTCACCCCTCCACTTT. Its protein is CASSPLRGETYNSPLHF.